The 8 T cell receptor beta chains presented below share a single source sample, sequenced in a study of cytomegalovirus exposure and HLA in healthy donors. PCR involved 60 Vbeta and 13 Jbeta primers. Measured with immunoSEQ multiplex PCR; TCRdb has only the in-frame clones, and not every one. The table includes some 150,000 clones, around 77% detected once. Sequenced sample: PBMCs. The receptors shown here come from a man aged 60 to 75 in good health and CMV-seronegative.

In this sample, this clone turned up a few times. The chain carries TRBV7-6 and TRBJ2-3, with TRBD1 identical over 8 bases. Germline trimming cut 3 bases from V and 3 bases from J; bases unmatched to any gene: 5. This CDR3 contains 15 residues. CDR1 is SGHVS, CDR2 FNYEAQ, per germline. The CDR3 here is CASSFAGTGTDTQYF. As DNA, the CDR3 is TGTGCCAGCAGCTTTGCCGGGACAGGAACAGATACGCAGTATTTT.

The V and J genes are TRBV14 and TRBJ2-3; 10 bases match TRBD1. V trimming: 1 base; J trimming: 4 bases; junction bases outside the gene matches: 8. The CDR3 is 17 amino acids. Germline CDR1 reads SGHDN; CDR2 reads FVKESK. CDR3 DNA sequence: TGTGCCAGCAGCCAAGGTGGACAGGGGGGTTCTCCAGATACGCAGTATTTT. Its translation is CASSQGGQGGSPDTQYF. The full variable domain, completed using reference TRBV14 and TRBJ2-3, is EAGVTQFPSHSVIEKGQTVTLRCDPISGHDNLYWYRRVMGKEIKFLLHFVKESKQDESGMPNNRFLAERTGGTYSTLKVQPAELEDSGVYFCASSQGGQGGSPDTQYFGPGTRLTVL.

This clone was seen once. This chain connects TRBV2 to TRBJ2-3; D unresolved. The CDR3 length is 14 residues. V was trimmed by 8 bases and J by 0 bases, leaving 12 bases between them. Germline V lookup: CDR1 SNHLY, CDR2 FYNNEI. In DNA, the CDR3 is TGTGCCAGCCTTTTAGACTCTAGCACAGATACGCAGTATTTT. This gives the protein CASLLDSSTDTQYF.

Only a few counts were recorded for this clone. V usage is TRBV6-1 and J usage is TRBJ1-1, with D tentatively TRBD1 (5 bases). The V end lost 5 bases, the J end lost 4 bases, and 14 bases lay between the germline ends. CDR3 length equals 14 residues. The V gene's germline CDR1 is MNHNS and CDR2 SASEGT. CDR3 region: CASSWDFEGTEAFF. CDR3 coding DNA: TGTGCCAGCAGTTGGGACTTTGAAGGCACTGAAGCTTTCTTT.

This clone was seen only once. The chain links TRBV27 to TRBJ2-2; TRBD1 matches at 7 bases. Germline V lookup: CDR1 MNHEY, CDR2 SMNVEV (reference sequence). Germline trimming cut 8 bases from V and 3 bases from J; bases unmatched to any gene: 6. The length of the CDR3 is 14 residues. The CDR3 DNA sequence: TGTGCCAGCCGGACAGGTAGCGACACCGGGGAGCTGTTTTTT. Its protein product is CASRTGSDTGELFF.

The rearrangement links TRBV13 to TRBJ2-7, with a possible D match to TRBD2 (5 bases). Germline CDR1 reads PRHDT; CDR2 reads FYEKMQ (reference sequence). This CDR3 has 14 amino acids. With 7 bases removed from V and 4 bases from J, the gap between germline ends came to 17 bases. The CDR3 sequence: CASTGPVAGYEQYF. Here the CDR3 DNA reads TGTGCCAGCACCGGTCCAGTTGCGGGTTACGAGCAGTACTTC.

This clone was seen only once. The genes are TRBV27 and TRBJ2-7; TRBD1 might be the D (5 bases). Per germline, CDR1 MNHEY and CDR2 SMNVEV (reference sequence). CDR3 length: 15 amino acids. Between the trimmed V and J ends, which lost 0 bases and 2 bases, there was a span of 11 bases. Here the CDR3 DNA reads TGTGCCAGCAGTTTATCGTCGGCAGGGCCCTACGAGCAGTACTTC. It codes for CASSLSSAGPYEQYF.

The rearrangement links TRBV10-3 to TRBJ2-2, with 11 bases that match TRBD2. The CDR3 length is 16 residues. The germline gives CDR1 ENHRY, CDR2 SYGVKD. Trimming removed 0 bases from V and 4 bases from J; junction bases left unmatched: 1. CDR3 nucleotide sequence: TGTGCCATCAGTGAGTCTAGCGGGAGGGGCACCGGGGAGCTGTTTTTT. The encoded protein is CAISESSGRGTGELFF.